This T cell receptor beta chain was recovered during a study of neurological immune-mediated disorders. The germline V gene has CDR1 MNHNS and CDR2 SASEGT. The CDR3 spans 16 residues. V lost 2 bases to trimming and J lost 1 base, with 14 bases between them. TCRdb re-analysed the 5' RACE reads in MiXCR, keeping a single row per CDR3 protein. This table has some 30,000 distinct CDR3 sequences, 4.6% appearing once. In its sample, this clonotype ranks as medium-sized. This receptor was taken from a man aged 18 to 29 in good health. The sequencing input was PBMCs. The V call is TRBV6-1, the J call TRBJ2-5, with D perhaps matching TRBD2 (5 bases). CDR3 sequence: CASSELSPAGQETQYF. The CDR3 bases are TGTGCCAGCAGTGAATTGAGTCCGGCGGGCCAAGAGACCCAGTACTTC.